Presented here are 27 T cell receptor beta chains from one specimen sequenced in a study of cytomegalovirus exposure and HLA in healthy donors. Primers for the PCR totalled 60 Vbeta and 13 Jbeta. The data were produced by immunoSEQ multiplex PCR, yet TCRdb's version contains in-frame clones alone and is incomplete. The table lists tens of thousands of clones, with around 1.6% in the top ten. The sample consisted of PBMCs. These receptors came from a woman aged 55-75 years in good health and CMV-seronegative.

This rearrangement joins TRBV27 to TRBJ2-7; 11 bases agree with TRBD2. Germline V lookup: CDR1 MNHEY, CDR2 SMNVEV (reference sequence). Trimming at V came to 5 bases and at J to 6 bases, leaving 9 bases not matched to a gene. This CDR3 contains 15 residues. The CDR3 spells CASSNSLAGGLEQYF. CDR3 DNA sequence: TGTGCCAGCAGTAACTCCCTAGCGGGAGGTCTCGAGCAGTACTTC.

The chain recombines TRBV4-2 with TRBJ2-1; a possible D gene is TRBD1 (5 bases). With 0 bases removed from V and 1 base from J, the gap between germline ends came to 10 bases. This CDR3 contains 16 residues. Per the germline V gene, CDR1 is LGHNA and CDR2 is YNFKEQ. The CDR3 region has the DNA TGTGCCAGCAGCCAAGATTCAAGGGGATCCTACAATGAGCAGTTCTTC. Amino acid sequence: CASSQDSRGSYNEQFF.

V usage is TRBV5-1 and J usage is TRBJ2-5, with 8 bases fitting TRBD1. V dropped 7 bases and J dropped 2; count of bases not matched to a gene: 13. The germline V gene encodes CDR1 SGHRS and CDR2 YFSETQ. This CDR3 has 16 residues. The CDR3 DNA is TGCGCCAGCGCGTGGGCAGGGGGCACGGGACAAGAGACCCAGTACTTC. It codes for CASAWAGGTGQETQYF.

This chain connects TRBV19 to TRBJ1-1; TRBD1 matches at 7 bases. V lost 2 bases and J lost 10; bases outside the gene matches: 13. CDR3 size: 15 residues. Germline V gene lookup returns CDR1 LNHDA and CDR2 SQIVND (reference sequence). Here the CDR3 reads CASSINRGKDPGAFF. DNA for the CDR3: TGTGCCAGTAGTATAAACAGGGGTAAGGATCCAGGAGCTTTCTTT.

The chain recombines TRBV28 with TRBJ1-2, with 8 positions matching TRBD1. CDR1 and CDR2 (germline): MDHEN, SYDVKM. Trimming at V came to 7 bases and at J to 5 bases, leaving 6 bases not matched to a gene. CDR3 length equals 13 residues. CDR3 coding DNA: TGTGCCAGCACCACGGGACAGGCGTATGGCTACACCTTC. Its translation: CASTTGQAYGYTF.

The chain carries TRBV6-5 and TRBJ1-2; TRBD1 matches at 7 bases. V trimming: 2 bases; J trimming: 14 bases; junction bases outside the gene matches: 11. Germline CDR1 reads MNHEY; CDR2 reads SVGAGI. The CDR3 consists of 13 residues. The DNA of the CDR3 is TGTGCCAGCAGTTACAGACAGGGCGACGCGAAGACCTTC. Its translation: CASSYRQGDAKTF.

V usage is TRBV6-5 and J usage is TRBJ2-7; the match to TRBD2 covers 7 bases. The junction had 12 bases not matched to a gene; V was cut back by 4 bases and J by 3 bases. Looked up from germline, CDR1 is MNHEY and CDR2 is SVGAGI. The CDR3 has 16 residues. The CDR3, as DNA: TGTGCCAGCAGTTCGTTCCTCGGGGGGTCTCTCTACGAGCAGTACTTC. Translation gives CASSSFLGGSLYEQYF.

J is TRBJ1-3 and V is TRBV5-5, with D possibly matching TRBD1 (5 bases). The germline gives CDR1 SGHKS, CDR2 YYEKEE (reference sequence). The V gene lost 0 bases and the J gene lost 4 bases, with 17 bases spanning the gap. The CDR3 is 17 amino acids. The CDR3 DNA reads as TGTGCCAGCAGCTTGGCGGGGGGATATTCGGGCGGAAACACCATATATTTT. Residues: CASSLAGGYSGGNTIYF.

V and J are TRBV5-1 and TRBJ2-1; 10 bases are shared with TRBD2. This CDR3 comprises 15 residues. Germline-derived CDR1 and CDR2 are SGHRS and YFSETQ. Unmatched junction bases numbered 8, after V lost 5 bases and J lost 6 bases. CDR3 region: CASSPIAGGFNEQFF. CDR3 bases: TGCGCCAGCAGTCCCATAGCGGGAGGATTCAATGAGCAGTTCTTC.

The chain has TRBV2 and TRBJ1-4; D may be TRBD1 (6 bases). The length of the CDR3 is 17 residues. Trimming took 7 bases from V and 2 from J, leaving 20 bases between them. Germline V lookup: CDR1 SNHLY, CDR2 FYNNEI. CDR3 bases: TGTGCCAGCATTGAGGTTGGGGGGGGGCGGACTAATGAAAAACTGTTTTTT. It translates to CASIEVGGGRTNEKLFF.

The gene calls are TRBV27 and TRBJ1-4, with TRBD1 identical over 8 bases. After removal of 6 bases from V and 3 bases from J, the junction contained 9 bases not matched to a gene. This CDR3 region has 16 residues. The germline CDR1 and CDR2 sequences are MNHEY and SMNVEV (reference sequence). DNA of the CDR3: TGTGCCAGCAGACATTTAGCCAGGGGGCCTAATGAAAAACTGTTTTTT. This codes for CASRHLARGPNEKLFF.

J is TRBJ2-5 and V is TRBV6-5; D call uncertain. This CDR3 has 15 residues. The V end was cut by 6 bases, the J end by 4 bases, with 18 bases between. The germline V gene has CDR1 MNHEY and CDR2 SVGAGI. CDR3 coding DNA: TGTGCCAGCAGGAGGAGTAGCCAAGGCGGAGAGACCCAGTACTTC. It codes for CASRRSSQGGETQYF.

This chain connects TRBV14 to TRBJ2-3; a weak D match, TRBD1 (7 bases). The germline V gene encodes CDR1 SGHDN and CDR2 FVKESK. This CDR3 comprises 15 residues. The V end lost 8 bases, the J end lost 2 bases, and 17 bases lay between the germline ends. CDR3 sequence: CASARGDLNTDTQYF. The DNA for the CDR3 is TGTGCCAGCGCCAGGGGGGACCTCAACACAGATACGCAGTATTTT.

V is TRBV5-1 and J is TRBJ2-6; 7 bases are a match to TRBD1. Germline values: CDR1 SGHRS, CDR2 YFSETQ. V gave up 4 bases and J gave up 1 base; unmatched junction bases: 14. The CDR3 loop spans 19 amino acids. The CDR3 loop is CASSKRQGRPDSGANVLTF. DNA for the CDR3: TGCGCCAGCAGCAAACGACAGGGCAGACCCGATTCTGGGGCCAACGTCCTGACTTTC.

In the case of this clone: At one boundary the junction diverges from the germline segment, which might be a read error. The rearrangement joins TRBV5-5 to TRBJ2-1; TRBD2 is a possible D gene (5 bases). Per the germline V gene, CDR1 is SGHKS and CDR2 is YYEKEE (reference sequence). CDR3 size: 15 residues. DNA for the CDR3: TGTGCCAGCAGCTTGGTCGGCGGGTCTATGTTTGAGGAGTTCTTC. Translation gives CASSLVGGSMFEEFF. The full variable domain, with the rest looked up from reference TRBV5-5 and TRBJ2-1, is DAGVTQSPTHLIKTRGQQVTLRCSPISGHKSVSWYQQVLGQGPQFIFQYYEKEERGRGNFPDRFSARQFPNYSSELNVNALLLGDSALYLCASSLVGGSMFEEFFGPGTRLTVL.

This chain joins TRBV5-1 and TRBJ2-1; TRBD2 matches 9 bases. This CDR3 region has 16 residues. CDR1 is SGHRS, CDR2 YFSETQ, per germline. V was clipped by 3 bases and J by 12 bases; unmatched bases: 16. CDR3 residues: CASSWNVAGDSIGQFF. As DNA, the CDR3 is TGCGCCAGCAGCTGGAACGTAGCGGGAGACTCAATTGGGCAGTTCTTC.

V usage is TRBV7-2 and J usage is TRBJ2-2, with 8 nucleotides matching TRBD2. This CDR3 is 16 amino acids long. V shed 4 bases and J 4 bases; nucleotides not matched to a gene: 8. Germline CDR1 SGHTA, CDR2 FQGNSA. CDR3 sequence: CASSWSGTRGTGELFF. The DNA of the CDR3 is TGTGCCAGCAGCTGGTCCGGGACTAGGGGCACCGGGGAGCTGTTTTTT.

CDR3 residues: CASRKEDTQYF. CDR3 sequence (DNA): TGTGCCAGCAGGAAGGAGGATACGCAGTATTTT. This chain connects TRBV6-1 to TRBJ2-3; D unclear. Trimming pared 6 bases from V and 6 bases from J, leaving 7 bases between. CDR1 and CDR2 (germline): MNHNS, SASEGT. The CDR3 consists of 11 residues.

The rearrangement links TRBV6-5 to TRBJ1-1; 7 bases are shared with TRBD1. V lost 5 bases and J lost 6; bases outside the gene matches: 9. From germline, CDR1 is MNHEY and CDR2 SVGAGI. This CDR3 region has 14 residues. Written as DNA, the CDR3 is TGTGCCAGCAGTCCTCAAATAGGGGGCCCTGAAGCTTTCTTT. It is translated as CASSPQIGGPEAFF.

The V call is TRBV6-1, the J call TRBJ2-1; D is possibly TRBD1 (6 bases). V was clipped by 11 bases and J by 3 bases, with 20 bases between them. Germline loops: CDR1 MNHNS, CDR2 SASEGT. The CDR3 spans 15 residues. The chain's CDR3 is CAVGPGASFYNEQFF. DNA for the CDR3: TGTGCCGTCGGGCCAGGGGCTAGCTTCTACAATGAGCAGTTCTTC.

The genes are TRBV5-5 and TRBJ2-2, with D perhaps matching TRBD1 (6 bases). The CDR3 has 15 residues. The ends were cut back, 3 bases at V and 6 bases at J, with 15 bases in the middle. Germline V gene lookup returns CDR1 SGHKS and CDR2 YYEKEE (reference sequence). The CDR3 is CASSYRTGFAGELFF. CDR3 DNA sequence: TGTGCCAGCAGCTACCGAACAGGGTTCGCCGGGGAGCTGTTTTTT.

The chain uses TRBV7-9 and TRBJ2-7; D is unclear. The CDR3 is 13 amino acids. Germline V CDR1 and CDR2: SEHNR, FQNEAQ (reference sequence). Between the trimmed V and J ends, which lost 5 bases and 8 bases, there was a span of 16 bases. Written as DNA, the CDR3 is TGTGCCAGCAGCGAAGACTTGTATGGCCAGCAGTACTTC. Encoded protein: CASSEDLYGQQYF.

The chain has TRBV30 and TRBJ2-1; 10 bases match TRBD2. V dropped 8 bases and J dropped 0; count of bases not matched to a gene: 7. This CDR3 contains 15 residues. Germline V CDR1 and CDR2: GTSNPN, SVGIG (reference sequence). The CDR3, as DNA: TGTGCCGGGGACACTAGCGGGGTCTCCTACAATGAGCAGTTCTTC. It encodes CAGDTSGVSYNEQFF.

This rearrangement joins TRBV13 to TRBJ2-7; 8 positions match TRBD1. Per germline, CDR1 PRHDT and CDR2 FYEKMQ (reference sequence). CDR3 length: 15 residues. V was pared by 5 bases and J by 6 bases, with 12 bases of the junction left unmatched. The CDR3 nucleotides are TGTGCCAGCAGCCCACGACAGGGGACTGTTGGCGAGCAGTACTTC. It specifies CASSPRQGTVGEQYF. Based on the CDR3 plus reference TRBV13 and TRBJ2-7, the full variable domain is AAGVIQSPRHLIKEKRETATLKCYPIPRHDTVYWYQQGPGQDPQFLISFYEKMQSDKGSIPDRFSAQQFSDYHSELNMSSLELGDSALYFCASSPRQGTVGEQYFGPGTRLTVT.

This chain connects TRBV13 to TRBJ2-2, with D perhaps TRBD2 (6 bases). The CDR3 has 16 residues. Trimming removed 4 bases at V and 6 bases at J, with 18 bases between. Germline V lookup: CDR1 PRHDT, CDR2 FYEKMQ (reference sequence). CDR3 residues: CASSSKNSGAPGELFF. CDR3 DNA sequence: TGTGCCAGCAGCTCAAAGAACTCGGGAGCCCCCGGGGAGCTGTTTTTT.

The chain has TRBV29-1 and TRBJ2-5; 9 bases line up with TRBD1. CDR3 size: 13 residues. V lost 7 bases to trimming and J lost 1 base; unmatched junction nucleotides: 4. Germline values: CDR1 SQVTM, CDR2 ANQGSEA. The CDR3 sequence: CSGNRGLQETQYF. The CDR3 region has the DNA TGCAGCGGTAACAGGGGGCTCCAAGAGACCCAGTACTTC. The variable domain in full, completed from reference TRBV29-1 and TRBJ2-5, reads SAVISQKPSRDICQRGTSLTIQCQVDSQVTMMFWYRQQPGQSLTLIATANQGSEATYESGFVIDKFPISRPNLTFSTLTVSNMSPEDSSIYLCSGNRGLQETQYFGPGTRLLVL.

This sequence joins TRBV7-6 and TRBJ2-5; D possibly corresponds to TRBD2 (5 bases). The end of the DNA is better explained by TRBJ2-7, so the J call may be wrong. The CDR3 covers 14 residues. Germline V gene data show CDR1 as SGHVS and CDR2 as FNYEAQ. The chain's CDR3 is CASSSLAEPYEQYF. The CDR3 region has the DNA TGTGCCAGCAGCTCCCTAGCAGAGCCCTACGAGCAGTACTTC.